The 16 T cell receptor beta chains reported below all come from one sample, sequenced in a study of Graves' ophthalmopathy and Graves' hyperthyroidism (dated by TCRdb to between 2017 and 2018). Sequencing was performed on an Illumina HiSeq 2000. For repertoire sequencing, TCR beta CDR3 regions were amplified from RNA transcripts. A first-round RT-PCR used HTBI primers with the Qiagen OneStep RT-PCR kit, followed by a second-round multiplex PCR, size selection and purification. TCRdb trimmed public reads at Q25 via fastp, called clones via MiXCR and kept in-frame beta chains. Records with the same CDR3 protein are collapsed into one entry carrying the most frequent genes and DNA. The sample table holds about 400,000 distinct CDR3 sequences, of which 15% were seen once. The ten largest clonotypes hold roughly 7% of the sample. The sequenced sample was peripheral blood. All receptors come from a woman under 30 with stable Graves' hyperthyroidism. Donor details come from another sample of the same person, matched by shared clones.

This clonotype was detected many times. CDR3 nucleotide sequence: TGTGCCAGCAGCCCCCGGCGGGGCTCTAACTATGGCTACACCTTC. Its protein is CASSPRRGSNYGYTF. The rearrangement links TRBV12-3 or TRBV12-4 to TRBJ1-2, with D possibly TRBD1 on 5 matching bases. V shed 6 bases and J shed 0 bases, with 14 bases lying between them. This CDR3 is 15 amino acids long.

The rearrangement joins TRBV19 to TRBJ1-5; unclear D gene. Germline V CDR1 and CDR2: LNHDA, SQIVND (reference sequence). Deletions cut 7 bases from V and 7 bases from J, with 14 bases between. CDR3 length equals 13 residues. The chain's CDR3 is CASNPALGQPQHF. As DNA, the CDR3 is TGTGCCAGTAACCCGGCCCTGGGACAGCCCCAGCATTTT.

This clonotype has ten or more counts. The chain links TRBV20-1 to TRBJ1-5; a possible D gene is TRBD1 (6 bases). Deletions cut 3 bases from V and 6 bases from J, with 12 bases between. Germline assignment: CDR1 DFQATT and CDR2 SNEGSKA (reference sequence). CDR3 length: 13 amino acids. CDR3 DNA: TGCAGTGCTAGTGCAGGGGTTACTCAGCCCCAGCATTTT. Its protein is CSASAGVTQPQHF.

This clonotype occurred many times. The chain employs TRBV11-1 and TRBJ1-1, with unresolved D. Germline V gives CDR1 SGHAT, CDR2 FQDESV (reference sequence). The CDR3 has 17 amino acids. V lost 1 base and J 6 bases, leaving 21 bases between the germline ends. The CDR3 sequence: CASSLDQEAIADAEAFF. DNA of the CDR3: TGTGCCAGCAGCTTAGACCAGGAGGCTATCGCAGACGCTGAAGCTTTCTTT.

This clonotype was found a few times. The J gene is TRBJ2-7, the V gene TRBV10-2, with 7 bases matching TRBD2. The germline V gene has CDR1 WSHSY and CDR2 SAAADI. Trimming at V came to 5 bases and at J to 3 bases, leaving 7 bases not matched to a gene. The CDR3 contains 14 residues. The CDR3 nucleotides read TGCGCCAGCAGTATAGGACTAGGAAACTACGAGCAGTACTTC. Residues: CASSIGLGNYEQYF.

V and J are TRBV12-3 or TRBV12-4 and TRBJ2-7; unclear D gene. CDR3 length: 11 amino acids. V gave up 5 bases and J gave up 4 bases, with 6 bases separating them. The CDR3 sequence: CASSIYYEQYF. The DNA for the CDR3 is TGTGCCAGCAGTATTTATTACGAGCAGTACTTC.

This clonotype was seen ten or more times. V usage is TRBV12-3 or TRBV12-4 and J usage is TRBJ2-5; 9 bases agree with TRBD2. CDR3 size: 15 residues. The junction had 7 bases not matched to a gene; V was cut back by 3 bases and J by 5 bases. In DNA form, the CDR3 reads TGTGCCAGCAGTTTCCGGCGGGGGGGCTTGGAGACCCAGTACTTC. Translation: CASSFRRGGLETQYF.

V usage is TRBV30 and J usage is TRBJ1-3, with D unresolved. Germline values: CDR1 GTSNPN, CDR2 SVGIG (reference sequence). V was trimmed by 8 bases and J by 0 bases, leaving 17 bases between them. The CDR3 totals 15 residues. The CDR3 spells CAGEGGVSSGNTIYF. CDR3 coding DNA: TGTGCCGGGGAAGGCGGGGTCTCCTCTGGAAACACCATATATTTT.

The chain carries TRBV6-1 and TRBJ2-5, with TRBD1 matching over 7 bases. The CDR3 is made up of 16 amino acids. The junction had 12 bases not matched to a gene; V was cut back by 7 bases and J by 1 base. The germline gives CDR1 MNHNS, CDR2 SASEGT. This CDR3 is CASIGIRQGVQETQYF. The CDR3 DNA reads TGTGCCAGCATTGGGATACGACAGGGAGTCCAAGAGACCCAGTACTTC.

This clonotype was seen a handful of times. This may be a read error: a much more frequent sequence differs by one nucleotide. The rearrangement uses TRBV7-9 and TRBJ1-5; D not resolved. The CDR3 runs 12 residues. Between the trimmed V and J ends, which lost 6 bases and 3 bases, there was a span of 6 bases. Germline CDR1 reads SEHNR; CDR2 reads FQNEAQ (reference sequence). The CDR3 loop reads CASSFNNQPQHF. The DNA for the CDR3 is TGTGCCAGCAGTTTTAACAATCAGCCCCAGCATTTT.

This clonotype was observed many times. The chain has TRBV6-1 and TRBJ1-2, with D hard to call. CDR3 length: 16 residues. The germline V gene encodes CDR1 MNHNS and CDR2 SASEGT. The V end was cut by 2 bases, the J end by 3 bases, with 16 bases between. CDR3 sequence reads: CASSETGGGRHYGYTF. The CDR3 DNA sequence: TGTGCCAGCAGTGAAACCGGAGGTGGCCGTCACTATGGCTACACCTTC.

This clonotype came up many times. V is TRBV6-1 and J is TRBJ1-6; D gene uncertain. Germline V gene sequence: CDR1 MNHNS, CDR2 SASEGT. The CDR3 spans 14 residues. V lost 5 bases, J lost 6 bases, and 11 bases lay in between. DNA of the CDR3: TGTGCCAGCAGTCGAATAGGAGTTAATTCACCCCTCCACTTT. It encodes CASSRIGVNSPLHF.

This clonotype was seen repeatedly, ten times or more. The V gene is TRBV5-6, the J gene TRBJ2-5, with D perhaps matching TRBD1 or TRBD2 (5 bases each). CDR1 and CDR2 (germline): SGHDT, YYEEEE. This CDR3 spans 14 amino acids. With 1 base removed from V and 5 bases from J, the gap between germline ends came to 12 bases. CDR3 residues: CASSLLREGETQYF. The CDR3 coding sequence is TGTGCCAGCAGCTTGTTGAGAGAGGGGGAGACCCAGTACTTC.

This sequence joins TRBV20-1 and TRBJ2-5; D not resolved. This CDR3 has 10 amino acids. Germline V gene sequence: CDR1 DFQATT, CDR2 SNEGSKA (reference sequence). With 3 bases removed from V and 5 bases from J, the gap between germline ends came to 4 bases. The CDR3 DNA is TGCAGTGCTAGGACGGAGACCCAGTACTTC. This gives the protein CSARTETQYF.

At least ten counts were recorded for this clonotype. The chain couples TRBV12-3 or TRBV12-4 to TRBJ1-5, with TRBD1 as a possible D gene (6 bases). The CDR3 is 16 amino acids. Trimming removed 5 bases at V and 3 bases at J, with 17 bases between. The CDR3 reads CASSNPRRGNNQPQHF. In DNA, the CDR3 is TGTGCCAGCAGTAACCCCAGGAGGGGGAACAATCAGCCCCAGCATTTT.

This clonotype came up many times. The chain couples TRBV20-1 to TRBJ2-7, with D possibly TRBD1 on 5 matching bases. The CDR3 is 12 amino acids. Trimming took off 3 bases at V and 3 bases at J, with 9 bases between the two ends. CDR1 is DFQATT and CDR2 is SNEGSKA in the germline V gene (reference sequence). The CDR3 DNA reads as TGCAGTGCTAGTAGGCAGGGCTACGAGCAGTACTTC. It is translated as CSASRQGYEQYF.